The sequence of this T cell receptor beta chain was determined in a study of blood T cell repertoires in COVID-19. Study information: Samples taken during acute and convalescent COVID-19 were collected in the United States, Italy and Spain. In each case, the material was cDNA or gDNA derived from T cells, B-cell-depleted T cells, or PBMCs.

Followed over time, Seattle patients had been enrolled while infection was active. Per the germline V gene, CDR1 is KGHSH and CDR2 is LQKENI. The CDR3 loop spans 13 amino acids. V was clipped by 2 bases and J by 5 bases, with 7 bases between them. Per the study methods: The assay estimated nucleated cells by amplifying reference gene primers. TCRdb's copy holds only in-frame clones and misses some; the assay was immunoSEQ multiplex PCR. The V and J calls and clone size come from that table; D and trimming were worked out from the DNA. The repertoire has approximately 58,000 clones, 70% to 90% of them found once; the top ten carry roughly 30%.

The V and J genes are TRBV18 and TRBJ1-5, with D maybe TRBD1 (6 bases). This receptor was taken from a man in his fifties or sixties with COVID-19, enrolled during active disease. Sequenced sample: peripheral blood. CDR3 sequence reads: CASSPKGDQPQHF. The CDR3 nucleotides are TGTGCCAGCTCACCAAAGGGGGATCAGCCCCAGCATTTT.